This T cell receptor (beta chain) was found in a study of T cells in Graves' hyperthyroidism and ophthalmopathy. Study-wide findings and caveats: A model of 13 V-J features distinguished ophthalmopathy from stable hyperthyroidism.

From RNA transcripts, TCR beta CDR3 regions were amplified. The study used the HTBI primer set for a first-round RT-PCR of the TCR CDR3. TCRdb fed the multiplex PCR reads into MiXCR, producing one record per CDR3 protein. The table records around 420,000 distinct CDR3 sequences, roughly 15% of them present only once. Germline CDR1 is KGHDR and CDR2 is SFDVKD. Trimming stripped 4 bases from V and 9 bases from J, with 11 bases between. The CDR3 runs to 13 residues. Extraction of PBMCs used approximately 10 ml of fresh peripheral blood. In this sample, this clonotype turned up many times. The antigen remains undetermined.

Sequenced input: blood. This chain connects TRBV24-1 to TRBJ2-2, with D possibly called TRBD1 or TRBD2 (6 bases each). The clonotype was recovered from a woman younger than 30 with Graves' hyperthyroidism. Here the CDR3 reads CATSDPGGRELFF. In nucleotides, the CDR3 is TGTGCCACCAGTGACCCTGGGGGGCGGGAGCTGTTTTTT.